A single sample is the source of the 27 T cell receptor beta chains below, sequenced in a study of CD8+ T cells in alopecia areata. Sequencing used cDNA as its template, made by extracting RNA and reverse transcribing it. Produced via immunoSEQ multiplex PCR; TCRdb's table is partial and in-frame only. The repertoire holds about 150,000 clones, roughly 60% seen once, with about 4.3% in the top ten. What was sequenced was CD4+ T cells sorted from blood. The receptors originated from a human donor in good health.

The CDR3 region has the DNA TGTGCCTGGAGTCGGGTGGGACAGGGAAATGAAAAACTGTTTTTT. It codes for CAWSRVGQGNEKLFF. This chain joins TRBV30 and TRBJ1-4; TRBD1 matches 9 bases. V trimming: 2 bases; J trimming: 5 bases; junction bases outside the gene matches: 6. Germline loops: CDR1 GTSNPN, CDR2 SVGIG (reference sequence). CDR3 size: 15 residues. The complete variable domain, with remaining parts taken from reference TRBV30 and TRBJ1-4, reads SQTIHQWPATLVQPVGSPLSLECTVEGTSNPNLYWYRQAAGRGLQLLFYSVGIGQISSEVPQNLSASRPQDRQFILSSKKLLLSDSGFYLCAWSRVGQGNEKLFFGSGTQLSVL.

CDR3 amino acids: CASSTTAGQPNTEAFF. For the CDR3, the DNA is TGTGCCAGCTCAACTACCGCAGGTCAGCCGAACACTGAAGCTTTCTTT. This sequence joins TRBV18 and TRBJ1-1; D not certain. The germline V gene encodes CDR1 KGHSH and CDR2 LQKENI. CDR3 length: 16 residues. Trimming stripped 5 bases from V and 1 base from J, with 17 bases between.

This clone was seen a few times. V and J are TRBV7-9 and TRBJ2-3; 7 nucleotides line up with TRBD2. The CDR3 loop spans 16 amino acids. Germline V gene lookup returns CDR1 SEHNR and CDR2 FQNEAQ (reference sequence). V was pared by 5 bases and J by 3 bases, with 11 bases of the junction left unmatched. The CDR3 DNA is TGTGCCAGCAGCCCCTCTGCGGGAGTGGGGACAGATACGCAGTATTTT. Translation gives CASSPSAGVGTDTQYF.

V gene TRBV5-6 combines with J gene TRBJ2-1, with 11 bases that match TRBD2. The V and J ends lost 4 bases and 4 bases, in that order; junction bases with no gene match: 4. This CDR3 is built from 15 residues. Germline loops: CDR1 SGHDT, CDR2 YYEEEE. The DNA for the CDR3 is TGTGCCAGCAGCCCCGGACTAGCGGGTTACAATGAGCAGTTCTTC. The encoded protein is CASSPGLAGYNEQFF.

This chain connects TRBV11-2 to TRBJ2-7, with 8 bases identical to TRBD2. Germline V gives CDR1 SGHAT, CDR2 FQNNGV. Trimming removed 4 bases from V and 1 base from J; junction bases left unmatched: 6. This CDR3 spans 15 amino acids. In nucleotides, the CDR3 is TGTGCCAGCAGCTCCAGACTAGCGACTTCCTACGAGCAGTACTTC. This sequence encodes CASSSRLATSYEQYF.

The genes are TRBV7-2 and TRBJ2-1; D unresolved. CDR3 length: 14 residues. The germline gives CDR1 SGHTA, CDR2 FQGNSA. The V end lost 5 bases, the J end lost 8 bases, and 16 bases lay between the germline ends. This CDR3 is CASSPPPFTYEQFF. The CDR3 coding sequence is TGTGCCAGCAGCCCCCCCCCTTTTACGTATGAGCAGTTCTTC.

The chain couples TRBV19 to TRBJ1-5; 7 nucleotides match TRBD1. With 3 bases clipped from V and 3 bases from J, the junction kept 8 bases outside the gene matches. Germline-derived CDR1 and CDR2 are LNHDA and SQIVND (reference sequence). This CDR3 is 16 amino acids long. The CDR3 DNA reads TGTGCCAGTAGTATCCGGACAGGAGGACTCAATCAGCCCCAGCATTTT. It encodes CASSIRTGGLNQPQHF.

The chain recombines TRBV28 with TRBJ1-5; TRBD1 aligns across 7 bases. The V gene end was trimmed by 4 bases and the J gene end by 3 bases; junction bases not matched to a gene: 9. CDR1 and CDR2 from the germline V gene are MDHEN and SYDVKM. The CDR3 runs to 16 residues. In DNA, the CDR3 is TGTGCCAGCAGTTCAACCGGGACAGACAACAATCAGCCCCAGCATTTT. This encodes CASSSTGTDNNQPQHF.

About this clone: One end of the junction is discordant with germline, which a read error may explain. V gene TRBV13 combines with J gene TRBJ2-7; D unclear. There are 13 residues in the CDR3. Germline CDR1 PRHDT, CDR2 FYEKMQ (reference sequence). CDR3 DNA sequence: TGTGCCAGCAGCTTTACCAATCAGTACGGGCAGTACTTC. Its translation: CASSFTNQYGQYF.

This clone has more than one count but fewer than ten. This chain uses TRBV5-4 with TRBJ2-2; 7 bases match TRBD2. The ends lost 1 base at V and 2 bases at J; junction bases unmatched: 2. Germline V gene sequence: CDR1 SGHNT, CDR2 YYREEE (reference sequence). This CDR3 comprises 15 residues. The CDR3 here is CASSLSGINTGELFF. The CDR3 DNA sequence: TGTGCCAGCAGCTTGAGCGGGATCAACACCGGGGAGCTGTTTTTT. The whole variable domain, filled in from reference TRBV5-4 and TRBJ2-2, reads ETGVTQSPTHLIKTRGQQVTLRCSSQSGHNTVSWYQQALGQGPQFIFQYYREEENGRGNFPPRFSGLQFPNYSSELNVNALELDDSALYLCASSLSGINTGELFFGEGSRLTVL.

The V and J genes are TRBV30 and TRBJ2-5, with D possibly matching TRBD2 (5 bases). Trimming cost V 0 bases and J 5 bases, with 19 bases left between them. CDR3 length: 16 residues. Per germline, CDR1 GTSNPN and CDR2 SVGIG (reference sequence). Written as DNA, the CDR3 is TGTGCCTGGAGTGTATCCCTGACGTCCCGAGGGGAGACCCAGTACTTC. This encodes CAWSVSLTSRGETQYF.

With regard to this clone: Other DNA variants within this sample encode the same CDR3. The gene calls are TRBV18 and TRBJ1-1; D is undetermined. V was pared by 2 bases and J by 1 base, with 5 bases between. The CDR3 runs to 13 residues. CDR1 and CDR2 (germline): KGHSH, LQKENI. The CDR3 DNA sequence: TGTGCCAGCTCACCAACGGAGAACACTGAAGCTTTCTTT. Residues: CASSPTENTEAFF.

This clone was counted a few times. The gene calls are TRBV6-1 and TRBJ1-1; D is ambiguous. Germline loops: CDR1 MNHNS, CDR2 SASEGT. This CDR3 has 15 residues. Trimming removed 5 bases from V and 11 bases from J, with 24 bases in between. CDR3 protein: CASSPRTVAGAMAFF. The DNA of the CDR3 is TGTGCCAGCAGTCCCCGAACTGTGGCAGGTGCAATGGCTTTCTTT.

This chain connects TRBV23-1 to TRBJ2-7; D may be TRBD2 (6 bases). TRBV23-1 is classed as an ORF, of uncertain function. This CDR3 is 14 amino acids long. The V end was cut by 3 bases, the J end by 3 bases, with 12 bases between. The CDR3 sequence: CASSHIAEGYEQYF. In nucleotides, the CDR3 is TGCGCCAGCAGTCATATAGCGGAGGGCTACGAGCAGTACTTC.

The chain joins TRBV29-1 to TRBJ1-1; 7 nucleotides line up with TRBD1. This CDR3 has 12 residues. The germline CDR1 and CDR2 sequences are SQVTM and ANQGSEA. Losses at the gene ends were 2 bases for V and 7 bases for J; bases not matched to a gene: 4. The CDR3 bases are TGCAGCGTTGAACGAACAGGGGATGAAGCTTTCTTT. It translates to CSVERTGDEAFF.

A note on this clone: Other DNA sequences in the sample encode the same CDR3. The chain couples TRBV29-1 to TRBJ2-7; TRBD1 matches at 9 bases. Trimming cost V 6 bases and J 0 bases; bases outside gene matches: 3. The CDR3 has 13 amino acids. Germline CDR1 SQVTM, CDR2 ANQGSEA. CDR3 protein: CSVRQGGSYEQYF. The CDR3 DNA reads as TGCAGCGTCCGACAGGGGGGCTCCTACGAGCAGTACTTC.

This clone was seen more than once but under ten times. This chain connects TRBV27 to TRBJ2-3; 8 positions agree with TRBD1. The germline CDR1 and CDR2 sequences are MNHEY and SMNVEV (reference sequence). J gave up 3 bases and V 5 bases, and 4 bases lay outside the gene matches. This CDR3 comprises 14 residues. CDR3 bases: TGTGCCAGCAGTCCGGGACAGGTAACAGATACGCAGTATTTT. Protein sequence: CASSPGQVTDTQYF.

About this clone: As the CDR3 is not closed by the conserved phenylalanine or tryptophan, this likely results from a read error. The DNA is omitted, as the CDR3 cannot be located on it reliably, and the CDR3 follows TCRdb's listing. The V gene is TRBV30, the J gene TRBJ2-7. Including both end residues, the CDR3 is 10 amino acids long. Germline lookup yields CDR1 GTSNPN and CDR2 SVGIG (reference sequence). This CDR3 reads CAWKVPGAFG.

The chain employs TRBV6-5 and TRBJ2-7; tentatively, D is TRBD1 (6 bases). The germline CDR1 and CDR2 sequences are MNHEY and SVGAGI. Trimming pared 8 bases from V and 6 bases from J, leaving 14 bases between. The CDR3 loop spans 12 amino acids. The CDR3 loop is CASGSQGFEQYF. CDR3 DNA sequence: TGTGCCAGCGGATCACAGGGATTCGAGCAGTACTTC.

The V call is TRBV7-8, the J call TRBJ2-7, with 7 positions matching TRBD1. Germline lookup yields CDR1 SGHVS and CDR2 FQNEAQ. The CDR3 covers 14 residues. V lost 7 bases and J lost 0; bases outside the gene matches: 6. The DNA for the CDR3 is TGTGCCAGCAAGGGACAGCATAGCTCCTACGAGCAGTACTTC. Translated, it gives CASKGQHSSYEQYF.

The chain employs TRBV27 and TRBJ1-4, with 8 nucleotides matching TRBD1. CDR3 length equals 12 residues. The germline gives CDR1 MNHEY, CDR2 SMNVEV (reference sequence). J lost 9 bases, V lost 6 bases, and 3 bases had no gene match. DNA of the CDR3: TGTGCCAGCAGAACAGGGGGGCAAAAACTGTTTTTT. It is translated as CASRTGGQKLFF.

This clone was counted between two and nine times. This chain connects TRBV18 to TRBJ1-1, with D maybe TRBD1 (5 bases). Trimming left V 2 bases short and J 5 bases short, with 15 bases between. Germline V gene sequence: CDR1 KGHSH, CDR2 LQKENI. The length of the CDR3 is 15 residues. This CDR3 is CASSPTSQGSTEAFF. The CDR3 DNA reads TGTGCCAGCTCACCAACATCGCAGGGTTCTACTGAAGCTTTCTTT.

This sequence joins TRBV28 and TRBJ1-2; D unresolved. V dropped 7 bases and J dropped 7 bases, with 10 bases sitting between them. CDR3 length: 11 residues. CDR1 MDHEN and CDR2 SYDVKM come from the germline V gene. This chain's CDR3 is CASKSRTGYTF. For the CDR3, the DNA is TGTGCCAGCAAAAGCAGGACTGGCTACACCTTC.

This sequence joins TRBV7-8 and TRBJ2-7; no definite D call. The V end lost 4 bases, the J end lost 2 bases, and 12 bases lay between the germline ends. Looked up from germline, CDR1 is SGHVS and CDR2 is FQNEAQ. The CDR3 has 14 residues. The CDR3 DNA sequence: TGTGCCAGCAGCTCCCGCCGGATTGCCTACGAGCAGTACTTC. Its translation: CASSSRRIAYEQYF.

The rearrangement uses TRBV29-1 and TRBJ2-3, with TRBD2 as a possible D gene (5 bases). Germline lookup yields CDR1 SQVTM and CDR2 ANQGSEA. The CDR3 is made up of 13 amino acids. The V end was cut by 1 base, the J end by 5 bases, with 10 bases between. CDR3: CSVEGGPGDTQYF. The CDR3 DNA reads as TGCAGCGTTGAAGGCGGGCCCGGAGATACGCAGTATTTT.

The V gene is TRBV5-6, the J gene TRBJ2-6, with TRBD1 as a possible D gene (6 bases). The V and J ends lost 4 bases and 0 bases respectively, with 14 bases between them. The CDR3 runs to 17 residues. Germline V gene sequence: CDR1 SGHDT, CDR2 YYEEEE. As DNA, the CDR3 is TGTGCCAGCAGCCTGGACACAGGGTTCTCTGGGGCCAACGTCCTGACTTTC. Amino acids: CASSLDTGFSGANVLTF.

The chain joins TRBV5-1 to TRBJ2-7; perhaps TRBD2 as D (6 bases). The V and J ends lost 4 bases and 1 base respectively, with 15 bases between them. This CDR3 has 15 residues. CDR1 and CDR2 (germline): SGHRS, YFSETQ. The CDR3 sequence: CASSVGGPGSYEQYF. DNA of the CDR3: TGCGCCAGCAGCGTCGGAGGGCCGGGGTCCTACGAGCAGTACTTC.